This T cell receptor (beta chain) was captured in a study of blood T cell repertoires in COVID-19. The participants were between roughly 18 and 100 years old and came from roughly 25 US areas. Profiled with immunoSEQ multiplex PCR; TCRdb holds only in-frame clones, not every one. Among approximately 240,000 clones, 87% were seen once, and the ten largest hold around 6%. Trimming stripped 8 bases from V and 7 bases from J, with 11 bases between. The CDR3 covers 11 residues. Germline CDR1 is MNHEY and CDR2 is SVGAGI. This TCR came from a woman aged 25 to 39 with acute COVID-19. The V gene is TRBV6-5, the J gene TRBJ1-1, with D perhaps TRBD1 (5 bases). The specimen sequenced was PBMCs or T cells enriched from blood (not recorded which). In DNA form, the CDR3 reads TGTGCCAGCCCCGGAAGGGGTGAAGCTTTCTTT. It codes for CASPGRGEAFF.